This TCR beta chain originates from a study of T cells of healthy individuals. TCRdb passed the 5' RACE reads through MiXCR, listing each CDR3 protein once. The data show about 41,000 distinct CDR3 sequences, roughly 4.3% seen once. The receptor was derived from a human donor in good health.

The CDR3, as DNA: TGCGCCAGCAGCCAAGAGACCGGGACAGGTTCCTCACCCCTCCACTTT. This encodes CASSQETGTGSSPLHF. The chain links TRBV4-3 to TRBJ1-6; 8 nucleotides line up with TRBD1. This CDR3 spans 16 amino acids. V dropped 0 bases and J dropped 10; count of bases not matched to a gene: 8. Germline lookup yields CDR1 LGHNA and CDR2 YSLEER.